The sample holds many counts of the clone carrying this T cell receptor beta chain. Unique molecular identifiers were used in preparing the TCRbeta library. In TCRdb, the PCR reads were re-called with MiXCR into one record per CDR3 protein. The table has around 600,000 distinct CDR3 sequences, roughly 15% seen once. This sample stems from a study of T-cell reconstitution after alpha-beta-depleted transplantation in children. The V segment lost 0 bases and the J segment 9 bases; nucleotides outside the gene matches: 6. The CDR3 totals 15 residues. Germline CDR1 reads MNHEY; CDR2 reads SVGAGI. The sequencing here drew on PBMCs from the stem cell graft donor, taken from the stem cell graft. The rearrangement links TRBV6-5 to TRBJ2-1; 9 bases line up with TRBD2. The receptor comes from a human donor who donated a stem cell graft to a child with acute myeloid leukemia. This chain's CDR3 is CASSYSGTSWAEQFF. CDR3 sequence (DNA): TGTGCCAGCAGTTACTCAGGGACTAGCTGGGCTGAGCAGTTCTTC.